These T cell receptor beta chains were read from a single sample in a study of T cell responses to AZD1222 COVID-19 vaccine. TCRdb's copy holds only in-frame clones and misses some; the assay was immunoSEQ multiplex PCR. The sample holds 60,000 to 85,000 clones; around nine tenths are singletons and the top ten take 4% to 5%. The sample consisted of peripheral blood, taken 28 days after the second dose of the MenACWY control vaccine. The receptors here all came from an adult who received the MenACWY meningococcal vaccine as a control. Each CDR3 is given with its conserved first and last residue. The D gene is left open where the match is weak. Clone size appears in some rows only: once, few, many, or a class for an expanded clone.

d_call: -; clone_size: -; j_call: TRBJ1-6; v_call: TRBV2; cdr3_nt: TGTGCCAGCAGTGGGACGACCTACCTAATTCAATGGCTCCACTTT; cdr3_aa: CASSGTTYLIQWLHF
d_call: -; clone_size: -; j_call: TRBJ2-6; v_call: TRBV7-2; cdr3_nt: TGTGCCAGCAGCTCCAGGACAGTCTCTGGGGCCAACGTCCTGACTTTC; cdr3_aa: CASSSRTVSGANVLTF
d_call: TRBD1; clone_size: -; j_call: TRBJ2-5; v_call: TRBV28; cdr3_nt: TGTGCCAGCAGTTTATTACAGGGGCAGACCCAGTACTTC; cdr3_aa: CASSLLQGQTQYF
d_call: -; clone_size: -; j_call: TRBJ1-2; v_call: TRBV4-2; cdr3_nt: TGTGCCAGCAGCCAAGATCGGCAGGGGACCTACTATGGCTACACCTTC; cdr3_aa: CASSQDRQGTYYGYTF
d_call: -; clone_size: few; j_call: TRBJ2-7; v_call: TRBV5-1; cdr3_nt: TGCGCCAGCAGCTTGTTGGGCGGAACCTACGAGCAGTACTTC; cdr3_aa: CASSLLGGTYEQYF
d_call: -; clone_size: -; j_call: TRBJ1-4; v_call: TRBV12-3/TRBV12-4; cdr3_nt: TGTGCCAGCAGTTTAAACGGGGATGAAAAACTGTTTTTT; cdr3_aa: CASSLNGDEKLFF
d_call: TRBD1; clone_size: -; j_call: TRBJ2-7; v_call: TRBV28; cdr3_nt: TGTGCCACCCAGGGGGCTATCTACGAGCAGTACTTC; cdr3_aa: CATQGAIYEQYF
d_call: -; clone_size: -; j_call: TRBJ2-5; v_call: TRBV24-1; cdr3_nt: TGTGCCACCAGTGAAGATGTGGGACCTCAAGAGACCCAGTACTTC; cdr3_aa: CATSEDVGPQETQYF
d_call: -; clone_size: once; j_call: TRBJ1-5; v_call: TRBV21-1; cdr3_nt: TGTGCCAGCAGTGAGACAGTAATCAATCAGCCCCAGCATTTT; cdr3_aa: CASSETVINQPQHF
d_call: -; clone_size: -; j_call: TRBJ1-5; v_call: TRBV7-8; cdr3_nt: TGTGCCAGCAGCCCTGACATTCAGCCCCAGCATTTT; cdr3_aa: CASSPDIQPQHF